Presented here are 18 T cell receptor beta chains from one specimen sequenced in a study of identical twins. TCRdb fed the 5' RACE reads into MiXCR, producing one record per CDR3 protein. The sample has 500,000 to 600,000 distinct CDR3 sequences, 22% seen once; the top ten hold around 1%. This sample also appeared in a second study, on T cells expressing NK-cell markers.

The sequencing input was CD4+ T cells sorted from blood. All receptors come from a woman under 30 in good health.

This clonotype was seen just once. This chain links TRBV7-9 with TRBJ2-2; no reliable D call. This CDR3 region has 16 residues. Between the trimmed V and J ends, which lost 5 bases and 4 bases, there was a span of 17 bases. Germline CDR1 and CDR2: SEHNR and FQNEAQ (reference sequence). CDR3 coding DNA: TGTGCCAGCAGCGGGCGGTCCCTTTTAATCACCGGGGAGCTGTTTTTT. It translates to CASSGRSLLITGELFF.

The chain joins TRBV25-1 to TRBJ2-3; 8 positions match TRBD1. Germline CDR1 is MGHDK and CDR2 is SYGVNS. The CDR3 is made up of 17 amino acids. The J segment lost 4 bases and the V segment lost 5 bases, leaving 14 bases of the junction unmatched. CDR3 residues: CASSSISGTGTPDTQYF. CDR3 DNA sequence: TGTGCCAGCAGTTCCATCTCCGGGACAGGTACCCCAGATACGCAGTATTTT.

The chain is built from TRBV20-1 and TRBJ2-7; D remains unclear. CDR1 and CDR2 from the germline V gene are DFQATT and SNEGSKA (reference sequence). The CDR3 totals 12 residues. V lost 3 bases, J lost 2 bases, and 8 bases lay in between. CDR3 amino acids: CSARSPTYEQYF. In DNA, the CDR3 is TGCAGTGCTAGGAGCCCCACCTACGAGCAGTACTTC.

The V call is TRBV7-9, the J call TRBJ2-3, with D perhaps matching TRBD1 (5 bases). CDR1 is SEHNR, CDR2 FQNEAQ, per germline (reference sequence). The V end lost 3 bases, the J end lost 0 bases, and 13 bases lay between the germline ends. CDR3 length equals 16 residues. The DNA for the CDR3 is TGTGCCAGCAGCTTTGGCAGGGCTGGTAGCACAGATACGCAGTATTTT. Translating it yields CASSFGRAGSTDTQYF.

V usage is TRBV28 and J usage is TRBJ2-7; 8 bases are a match to TRBD2. V shed 8 bases and J 7 bases; nucleotides not matched to a gene: 10. The CDR3 contains 13 residues. Germline lookup yields CDR1 MDHEN and CDR2 SYDVKM. The CDR3 loop is CASGLPGTREQYF. The CDR3 DNA follows: TGTGCCAGCGGCTTACCGGGGACTAGGGAGCAGTACTTC.

This clonotype came up a few times. The chain carries TRBV15 and TRBJ1-2; possibly TRBD1 for D (6 bases). CDR3 length equals 16 residues. Germline V CDR1 and CDR2: LNHNV, YYDKDF (reference sequence). Trimming stripped 0 bases from V and 4 bases from J, with 15 bases between. The CDR3 DNA reads as TGTGCCACCAGCAGAGATTTTTCGGGGGCTGGCTATGGCTACACCTTC. Protein sequence: CATSRDFSGAGYGYTF. The whole variable domain, remainder taken from reference TRBV15 and TRBJ1-2, is DAMVIQNPRYQVTQFGKPVTLSCSQTLNHNVMYWYQQKSSQAPKLLFHYYDKDFNNEADTPDNFQSRRPNTSFCFLDIRSPGLGDTAMYLCATSRDFSGAGYGYTFGSGTRLTVV.

The chain recombines TRBV20-1 with TRBJ2-1; D unclear. CDR3 length equals 12 residues. Germline CDR1 reads DFQATT; CDR2 reads SNEGSKA (reference sequence). V was trimmed by 3 bases and J by 9 bases, leaving 12 bases between them. The CDR3 sequence: CSARWLAAEQFF. As DNA, the CDR3 is TGCAGTGCTAGGTGGTTGGCGGCTGAGCAGTTCTTC.

V is TRBV10-3 and J is TRBJ1-2, with D unclear. This CDR3 region has 14 residues. Germline assignment: CDR1 ENHRY and CDR2 SYGVKD. V lost 3 bases to trimming and J lost 0 bases, with 8 bases between them. The CDR3 protein is CAISDPGTNYGYTF. The CDR3 DNA follows: TGTGCCATCAGTGATCCGGGTACTAACTATGGCTACACCTTC.

This clonotype occurred a few times. The rearrangement joins TRBV2 to TRBJ2-3; TRBD2 might be the D (5 bases). Germline V CDR1 and CDR2: SNHLY, FYNNEI. V was trimmed by 2 bases and J by 6 bases, leaving 12 bases between them. The CDR3 loop spans 14 amino acids. The CDR3 DNA is TGTGCCAGCAGTGAATCCACGGGGTTGGATACGCAGTATTTT. Its protein is CASSESTGLDTQYF.

This clonotype was observed a handful of times. V and J are TRBV10-3 and TRBJ2-5, with D perhaps matching TRBD2 (5 bases). The CDR3 extends over 14 amino acids. The V gene's germline CDR1 is ENHRY and CDR2 SYGVKD. V was trimmed by 4 bases and J by 2 bases, leaving 11 bases between them. CDR3 in DNA: TGTGCCATCAGTGGGCCTGGACTGCAAGAGACCCAGTACTTC. Translation gives CAISGPGLQETQYF.

The chain couples TRBV20-1 to TRBJ2-7; 11 nucleotides match TRBD2. The CDR3 length is 16 residues. The trim removed 3 bases at V and 0 bases at J, leaving 7 bases unmatched. Germline CDR1 and CDR2: DFQATT and SNEGSKA (reference sequence). The chain's CDR3 is CSASGTSGKSSYEQYF. The CDR3 region has the DNA TGCAGTGCTAGCGGGACTAGCGGTAAAAGCTCCTACGAGCAGTACTTC.

This clonotype was found a few times. This chain connects TRBV7-8 to TRBJ2-3; a possible D gene is TRBD2 (5 bases). The ends were cut back, 9 bases at V and 1 base at J, with 17 bases in the middle. Per the germline V gene, CDR1 is SGHVS and CDR2 is FQNEAQ. The CDR3 runs 15 residues. The CDR3 reads CASTSFGGRTDTQYF. In DNA form, the CDR3 reads TGTGCCAGTACCTCTTTCGGAGGTCGCACAGATACGCAGTATTTT.

The chain is built from TRBV3-1 and TRBJ1-2; D is unresolved. Looked up from germline, CDR1 is LGHDT and CDR2 is YNNKEL (reference sequence). V dropped 1 base and J dropped 6 bases, with 9 bases sitting between them. The CDR3 sequence is 13 residues long. The CDR3 protein is CASSQVLEDGYTF. The CDR3 DNA sequence: TGTGCCAGCAGCCAAGTACTGGAAGATGGCTACACCTTC.

In its sample, this clonotype was seen a few times. V and J are TRBV20-1 and TRBJ2-3; 9 bases map to TRBD2. This CDR3 has 19 amino acids. With 0 bases clipped from V and 4 bases from J, the junction kept 17 bases outside the gene matches. CDR1 DFQATT and CDR2 SNEGSKA come from the germline V gene (reference sequence). CDR3 loop: CSARDRTGLAVGHPDTQYF. The CDR3 DNA is TGCAGTGCTAGAGATCGAACGGGACTAGCTGTGGGGCACCCAGATACGCAGTATTTT.

The chain carries TRBV20-1 and TRBJ2-1; possible D gene TRBD2, 6 bases. This CDR3 is 12 amino acids long. Germline CDR1 is DFQATT and CDR2 is SNEGSKA (reference sequence). V lost 4 bases to trimming and J lost 9 bases, with 13 bases between them. The CDR3 is CSANKARGEQFF. In DNA form, the CDR3 reads TGCAGTGCTAACAAAGCGCGGGGTGAGCAGTTCTTC.

This clonotype was detected a few times. The chain uses TRBV5-1 and TRBJ1-2; no definite D call. Germline values: CDR1 SGHRS, CDR2 YFSETQ. V dropped 0 bases and J dropped 7 bases, with 13 bases sitting between them. The CDR3 length is 14 residues. The CDR3 spells CASSLAAEDGGYTF. The CDR3 nucleotides are TGCGCCAGCAGCTTGGCCGCCGAGGACGGTGGCTACACCTTC.

This rearrangement joins TRBV7-2 to TRBJ2-5, with D uncertain. This CDR3 has 13 amino acids. Germline-derived CDR1 and CDR2 are SGHTA and FQGNSA. The V end was cut by 0 bases, the J end by 2 bases, with 4 bases between. CDR3 in amino acids: CASSLAWQETQYF. CDR3 bases: TGTGCCAGCAGCTTAGCGTGGCAAGAGACCCAGTACTTC.

The V and J genes are TRBV20-1 and TRBJ2-3, with D hard to call. This CDR3 comprises 14 residues. The V gene's germline CDR1 is DFQATT and CDR2 SNEGSKA (reference sequence). Trimming pared 1 base from V and 2 bases from J, leaving 10 bases between. In nucleotides, the CDR3 is TGCAGTGCTAGAGTGGTGAGGTTCACAGATACGCAGTATTTT. Protein sequence: CSARVVRFTDTQYF.